This T cell receptor (beta chain) derives from a study of shared clonotypes between healthy human individuals. Whole-study context: Each donor's CD4 naive and CD4 memory cells filled three plates apiece, CD8 naive two, and CD8 memory one. Study-wide findings and caveats: For naive CD4 cells, 5% to 6.5% of clonotypes were shared across a handful of donors.

Germline CDR1 and CDR2: SGHRS and YFSETQ. This CDR3 has 14 amino acids. J was trimmed by 1 base and V by 4 bases; bases with no gene match: 4. Each subset's genomic DNA was shared equally among a number of immunoSEQ plates. Original processing notes: Filtering differed since immunoSEQ provided only junctions, with no quality scores. Sequencing was performed with immunoSEQ multiplex PCR; in TCRdb, only in-frame clones are kept and a portion is missing. That table is the source of V, J and clone size, and D and trimming were worked out from the DNA. This sample has approximately 2.1 million clones, with over 85% found just once. A note on this clone: Its antigen is not identified. Other DNA sequences in this sample translate to the same CDR3.

The V call is TRBV5-1, the J call TRBJ1-1; TRBD1 matches 7 bases. The sequenced sample was naive CD4+ T cells from PBMCs. Stated subset: CD45RA+ positively selected. This TCR came from a man younger than 30 in good health. Some clones in this sample may be carry-over from other donors' samples. The CDR3 nucleotides read TGCGCCAGCAGCGCCGGGACAGCGAACACTGAAGCTTTCTTT. It specifies CASSAGTANTEAFF.